A selection of T cell receptor beta chains follows, all from one sample in a study of OX40 agonist ivuxolimab in advanced cancers. Clones were read by immunoSEQ multiplex PCR, and TCRdb kept only the in-frame ones, dropping some. The data show about 60,000 clones, approximately 86% seen once. Sequenced material: CD4+ or CD8+ T cells sorted from blood, taken in a trial of the OX40 agonist ivuxolimab. The receptors were gathered from an adult with an advanced solid tumor such as melanoma, head and neck, liver or kidney cancer. The CDR3 runs from the conserved cysteine through the conserved F or W. The D gene is left open where the match is weak. Expanded clones are given a class, and other clones once, few, many or no size at all.

V: TRBV7-2
J: TRBJ2-7
D: NA
size: NA
CDR3: CASSPSRGRSYEQYF
DNA: TGTGCCAGCAGCCCCTCGCGGGGCAGGAGCTACGAGCAGTACTTC

V: TRBV19
J: TRBJ1-2
D: TRBD1
size: NA
CDR3: CASSRGQVAYGYTF
DNA: TGTGCCAGTAGTAGGGGACAGGTGGCCTATGGCTACACCTTC

V: TRBV27
J: TRBJ1-5
D: NA
size: NA
CDR3: CASRTSRTGYQPQHF
DNA: TGTGCCAGCAGAACCTCTCGGACGGGGTATCAGCCCCAGCATTTT

V: TRBV7-3
J: TRBJ2-1
D: TRBD2
size: NA
CDR3: CASSTASGSDNEQFF
DNA: TGTGCCAGCAGCACCGCTAGCGGCTCAGACAATGAGCAGTTCTTC

V: TRBV7-9
J: TRBJ2-7
D: NA
size: NA
CDR3: CASSFRATYEQYF
DNA: TGTGCCAGCAGCTTCAGGGCAACCTACGAGCAGTACTTC

V: TRBV5-6
J: TRBJ1-2
D: NA
size: NA
CDR3: CASSRTASLGYGYTF
DNA: TGTGCCAGCAGCCGGACGGCGTCCCTCGGCTATGGCTACACCTTC

V: TRBV7-2
J: TRBJ1-6
D: NA
size: NA
CDR3: CASSLAPRGSLHF
DNA: TGTGCCAGCAGCTTAGCTCCTCGGGGTTCCCTCCACTTT

V: TRBV10-3
J: TRBJ1-4
D: NA
size: NA
CDR3: CAISATDGNEKLFF
DNA: TGTGCCATCAGTGCAACTGACGGAAATGAAAAACTGTTTTTT

V: TRBV6-6
J: TRBJ1-1
D: TRBD1
size: NA
CDR3: CASSYGTGRISAEAFF
DNA: TGTGCCAGCAGTTACGGGACAGGGAGGATTAGCGCTGAAGCTTTCTTT

V: TRBV27
J: TRBJ2-2
D: NA
size: NA
CDR3: CASSLTSTGELFF
DNA: TGTGCCAGCAGTTTAACGAGCACCGGGGAGCTGTTTTTT

V: TRBV28
J: TRBJ1-6
D: NA
size: NA
CDR3: CASSLLRSPLHF
DNA: TGTGCCAGCAGTTTACTCCGTTCACCCCTCCACTTT

V: TRBV19
J: TRBJ2-1
D: NA
size: NA
CDR3: CASSRRKVLLRWNEQFF
DNA: TGTGCCAGTAGCCGACGGAAGGTGCTCCTTCGTTGGAATGAGCAGTTCTTC

V: TRBV6-5
J: TRBJ1-2
D: NA
size: NA
CDR3: CASKGVGNYGYTF
DNA: TGTGCCAGCAAGGGGGTTGGTAACTATGGCTACACCTTC

V: TRBV19
J: TRBJ2-1
D: NA
size: NA
CDR3: CASSIGEADNEQFF
DNA: TGTGCCAGTAGTATTGGGGAGGCGGATAATGAGCAGTTCTTC

V: TRBV6-1
J: TRBJ1-1
D: NA
size: NA
CDR3: CASSPRGGAEAFF
DNA: TGTGCCAGCAGCCCCAGAGGGGGGGCTGAAGCTTTCTTT

V: TRBV7-2
J: TRBJ2-1
D: TRBD1
size: NA
CDR3: CASSSGQGGYNEQFF
DNA: TGTGCCAGCAGCTCGGGACAGGGGGGTTACAATGAGCAGTTCTTC

V: TRBV28
J: TRBJ1-1
D: NA
size: NA
CDR3: CASIVGVEAFF
DNA: TGTGCCAGCATCGTTGGGGTTGAAGCTTTCTTT

V: TRBV9
J: TRBJ1-2
D: NA
size: NA
CDR3: CASSRTGANYGYTF
DNA: TGTGCCAGCAGCCGAACAGGAGCTAACTATGGCTACACCTTC

V: TRBV28
J: TRBJ2-5
D: TRBD2
size: NA
CDR3: CASRRLAGGGTQYF
DNA: TGTGCCAGCAGACGTCTAGCGGGAGGAGGGACCCAGTACTTC

V: TRBV5-1
J: TRBJ2-1
D: NA
size: NA
CDR3: CASSLGGRGNEQFF
DNA: TGCGCCAGCAGCTTGGGGGGACGGGGCAATGAGCAGTTCTTC

V: TRBV19
J: TRBJ1-4
D: TRBD1
size: NA
CDR3: CASSIRQGNEKLFF
DNA: TGTGCCAGTAGTATAAGACAGGGCAATGAAAAACTGTTTTTT

V: TRBV29-1
J: TRBJ2-7
D: NA
size: NA
CDR3: CSVDGSLITYEQYF
DNA: TGCAGCGTTGACGGCTCTCTCATTACCTACGAGCAGTACTTC

V: TRBV9
J: TRBJ2-3
D: TRBD2
size: NA
CDR3: CASSVVLAGGRADTQYF
DNA: TGTGCCAGCAGCGTAGTACTAGCGGGAGGCCGTGCAGATACGCAGTATTTT

V: TRBV7-8
J: TRBJ1-3
D: NA
size: NA
CDR3: CASSLVKGMGGNTIYF
DNA: TGTGCCAGCAGCTTAGTCAAGGGGATGGGCGGAAACACCATATATTTT

V: TRBV7-3
J: TRBJ2-3
D: NA
size: NA
CDR3: CASSLSWTDTQYF
DNA: TGTGCCAGCAGCTTAAGTTGGACAGATACGCAGTATTTT

V: TRBV7-2
J: TRBJ2-7
D: TRBD2
size: NA
CDR3: CASSFTSGNSYEQYF
DNA: TGTGCCAGCAGCTTTACTAGCGGGAATTCCTACGAGCAGTACTTC

V: TRBV28
J: TRBJ1-5
D: NA
size: once
CDR3: CASTPEGQGFQPQHF
DNA: TGTGCCAGCACCCCGGAAGGTCAGGGGTTTCAGCCCCAGCATTTT

V: TRBV5-1
J: TRBJ2-7
D: NA
size: NA
CDR3: CASRTGPEIYEQYF
DNA: TGCGCCAGCAGGACCGGCCCCGAGATTTACGAGCAGTACTTC

V: TRBV7-9
J: TRBJ2-5
D: TRBD1
size: NA
CDR3: CASSPTTGGRETQYF
DNA: TGTGCCAGCAGCCCTACTACAGGGGGCAGAGAGACCCAGTACTTC

V: TRBV10-3
J: TRBJ2-7
D: TRBD2
size: NA
CDR3: CAISRLAGDDEQYF
DNA: TGTGCCATCAGTCGACTAGCGGGAGATGACGAGCAGTACTTC

V: TRBV6-1
J: TRBJ2-3
D: NA
size: NA
CDR3: CASSGDSTDTQYF
DNA: TGTGCCAGCAGTGGGGACAGCACAGATACGCAGTATTTT

V: TRBV5-1
J: TRBJ2-5
D: NA
size: NA
CDR3: CASSQRVRETQYF
DNA: TGCGCCAGCAGCCAAAGGGTGAGAGAGACCCAGTACTTC

V: TRBV28
J: TRBJ2-1
D: NA
size: NA
CDR3: CASSLVGTNEQFF
DNA: TGTGCCAGCAGTCTGGTGGGAACCAATGAGCAGTTCTTC

V: TRBV4-3
J: TRBJ1-2
D: NA
size: NA
CDR3: CASSQEYSGNYGYTF
DNA: TGCGCCAGCAGCCAAGAGTACAGCGGTAACTATGGCTACACCTTC

V: TRBV9
J: TRBJ1-3
D: TRBD1
size: NA
CDR3: CASSGQGVTIYF
DNA: TGTGCCAGCAGCGGACAGGGGGTGACCATATATTTT